This entry is about one T cell receptor (beta chain). The antigen remains undetermined. The source of the sample is a study of CD8+CD57+ T cells in acquired aplastic anemia. About the study: Sorted cells (CD4+ and CD8+) yielded DNA amounts that averaged 3.2 ug. There were roughly 10 million reads, on average, for CD4+ cells from healthy donors.

The study, taken as a whole, reports: Roughly 31 CD8+ CDR3 sequences were shared between patients and controls.

The CDR3 covers 17 residues. V lost 3 bases, J lost 4 bases, and 12 bases stayed unmatched. Germline values: CDR1 SGHDT, CDR2 YYEEEE. TCR beta VDJ and CDR3 profiling used genomic DNA as template. One entry per CDR3 protein, called by TCRdb with MiXCR from the reads. Among some 190,000 distinct CDR3 sequences listed, approximately 52% were seen once. Input material: sorted CD4+, CD8+, or CD8+CD57+ T cells (not recorded which) from PBMCs. The chain joins TRBV5-6 to TRBJ2-7, with 11 bases fitting TRBD1. This clonotype originated in a human donor in good health, serving as a control. In nucleotides, the CDR3 is TGTGCCAGCAGCTCAAATAATTGGACAGGGGGCAGGTACGAGCAGTACTTC. This codes for CASSSNNWTGGRYEQYF.